These 13 T cell receptor beta chains originate from one sample sequenced in a study of response to subunit inactivated influenza vaccine. Each CDR3 protein is one row after TCRdb ran MiXCR on the RT-PCR reads. The sample yields around 520,000 distinct CDR3 sequences, less than 30% seen once. Specimen: CD4+ T cells sorted from PBMCs, collected 4 to 6 days after vaccination. The origin of the receptors is a man between 50 and 59 years old who received an inactivated influenza vaccine.

This clonotype came up a few times. The chain has TRBV5-5 and TRBJ1-4; 9 bases align to TRBD1. V was pared by 2 bases and J by 3 bases, with 2 bases of the junction left unmatched. This CDR3 is built from 15 residues. CDR1 and CDR2 from the germline V gene are SGHKS and YYEKEE (reference sequence). In nucleotides, the CDR3 is TGTGCCAGCAGCTTACAGGGGGCGCCTAATGAAAAACTGTTTTTT. Amino acid sequence: CASSLQGAPNEKLFF.

This chain joins TRBV7-2 and TRBJ2-3; a weak D match, TRBD1 (6 bases). Germline V gives CDR1 SGHTA, CDR2 FQGNSA. CDR3 size: 13 residues. The V end lost 5 bases, the J end lost 5 bases, and 11 bases lay between the germline ends. CDR3 sequence (DNA): TGTGCCAGCAGCCCGACCAGGGGAGATACGCAGTATTTT. As protein: CASSPTRGDTQYF.

This clonotype was detected a few times. This rearrangement joins TRBV10-3 to TRBJ2-3; 11 bases agree with TRBD2. The CDR3 totals 14 residues. Trimming removed 10 bases from V and 2 bases from J; junction bases left unmatched: 5. Germline CDR1 and CDR2: ENHRY and SYGVKD. CDR3 in amino acids: CATKLAGDTDTQYF. CDR3 nucleotide sequence: TGTGCCACAAAACTAGCGGGGGACACAGATACGCAGTATTTT.

This clonotype has only a few counts. The gene calls are TRBV6-5 and TRBJ2-1; 7 nucleotides line up with TRBD2. The CDR3 runs to 14 residues. Germline CDR1 and CDR2: MNHEY and SVGAGI. With V trimmed by 3 bases and J by 4 bases, 3 bases remained unmatched. CDR3 in DNA: TGTGCCAGCAGTTATGGGGGAGGGTACAATGAGCAGTTCTTC. Translating gives CASSYGGGYNEQFF.

The chain joins TRBV7-9 to TRBJ2-1, with 11 bases lining up with TRBD1. The CDR3 loop spans 14 amino acids. V lost 6 bases and J lost 7; bases outside the gene matches: 5. The germline V gene encodes CDR1 SEHNR and CDR2 FQNEAQ (reference sequence). Here the CDR3 DNA reads TGTGCCAGCAGGCCGGGACAGGGGGGGAATGAGCAGTTCTTC. Protein sequence: CASRPGQGGNEQFF. The full variable domain, in which reference TRBV7-9 and TRBJ2-1 provide the parts outside the CDR3, is DTGVSQNPRHKITKRGQNVTFRCDPISEHNRLYWYRQTLGQGPEFLTYFQNEAQLEKSRLLSDRFSAERPKGSFSTLEIQRTEQGDSAMYLCASRPGQGGNEQFFGPGTRLTVL.

This clonotype was recorded a few times. The J gene is TRBJ2-7, the V gene TRBV20-1, with D tentatively TRBD1 or TRBD2 (5 bases each). CDR1 DFQATT and CDR2 SNEGSKA come from the germline V gene (reference sequence). V shed 0 bases and J shed 7 bases, with 25 bases lying between them. This CDR3 is 17 amino acids long. The CDR3, as DNA: TGCAGTGCTAGAGACTTCGGGCAGCAGGGAGTATATGAAGAGCAGTACTTC. Its protein product is CSARDFGQQGVYEEQYF.

The rearrangement uses TRBV18 and TRBJ1-2; no clear D gene. Germline loops: CDR1 KGHSH, CDR2 LQKENI. V lost 3 bases, J lost 2 bases, and 10 bases lay in between. The CDR3 totals 14 residues. The CDR3 DNA sequence: TGTGCCAGCTCACCGGGCCAGTTCAACTATGGCTACACCTTC. This encodes CASSPGQFNYGYTF. Full variable domain (missing parts from reference TRBV18 and TRBJ1-2): NAGVMQNPRHLVRRRGQEARLRCSPMKGHSHVYWYRQLPEEGLKFMVYLQKENIIDESGMPKERFSAEFPKEGPSILRIQQVVRGDSAAYFCASSPGQFNYGYTFGSGTRLTVV.

A few counts support this clonotype. The rearrangement joins TRBV20-1 to TRBJ1-1; 8 bases are shared with TRBD1. V lost 7 bases, J lost 1 base, and 5 bases stayed unmatched. This CDR3 has 13 amino acids. Per the germline V gene, CDR1 is DFQATT and CDR2 is SNEGSKA (reference sequence). This CDR3 reads CSVRTGSNTEAFF. CDR3 nucleotides: TGCAGTGTTAGGACAGGGTCGAACACTGAAGCTTTCTTT.

This clonotype was observed many times. The chain joins TRBV7-2 to TRBJ1-5; TRBD1 might be the D (6 bases). Deletions cut 1 base from V and 7 bases from J, with 14 bases between. Germline V lookup: CDR1 SGHTA, CDR2 FQGNSA. CDR3 length: 15 amino acids. The CDR3 DNA reads as TGTGCCAGCAGCTTAGTAGGGGCGGGACACCAGCCCCAGCATTTT. Protein product: CASSLVGAGHQPQHF.

This clonotype came up a few times. This chain connects TRBV5-5 to TRBJ1-2; tentatively, D is TRBD1 (5 bases). This CDR3 has 15 residues. CDR1 and CDR2 (germline): SGHKS, YYEKEE (reference sequence). With 0 bases removed from V and 2 bases from J, the gap between germline ends came to 11 bases. The chain's CDR3 is CASSLALRANYGYTF. The DNA of the CDR3 is TGTGCCAGCAGCTTGGCCCTCAGGGCCAACTATGGCTACACCTTC.

This sequence joins TRBV5-1 and TRBJ1-3, with unresolved D. CDR3 length equals 15 residues. V was trimmed by 1 base and J by 0 bases, leaving 8 bases between them. The germline V gene has CDR1 SGHRS and CDR2 YFSETQ. In DNA, the CDR3 is TGCGCCAGCAGCTTGTACGGGATCTCTGGAAACACCATATATTTT. Its translation: CASSLYGISGNTIYF.

CDR3: CSASGTSGRLQETQYF. CDR3 in DNA: TGCAGTGCTTCCGGGACTAGCGGGAGGTTGCAAGAGACCCAGTACTTC. The chain links TRBV20-1 to TRBJ2-5, with 15 bases that match TRBD2. CDR1 DFQATT and CDR2 SNEGSKA come from the germline V gene (reference sequence). This CDR3 contains 16 residues. The J segment lost 2 bases and the V segment lost 5 bases, leaving 6 bases of the junction unmatched.

The chain recombines TRBV6-5 with TRBJ1-2, with TRBD1 identical over 10 bases. The germline CDR1 and CDR2 sequences are MNHEY and SVGAGI. This CDR3 is built from 17 residues. V shed 4 bases, J shed 0 bases, and the junction held 8 bases outside the gene matches. For the CDR3, the DNA is TGTGCCAGCAGTTCAAGGGGACAGGGGACCGCTAACTATGGCTACACCTTC. Its protein is CASSSRGQGTANYGYTF.